One sample yielded the 21 T cell receptor beta chains listed below, sequenced in a study of shared clonotypes between healthy human individuals. Using immunoSEQ multiplex PCR, the repertoire was profiled, and TCRdb retains in-frame clones only, with some absent. Counted here are roughly 500,000 clones, about 84% occurring once; the ten biggest clones make up roughly an eighth. Sequencing was done on a sample of PBMCs. These receptor sequences come from a middle-aged woman in good health. Some clones in this sample may be carry-over from other donors' samples.

V and J are TRBV7-6 and TRBJ2-3, with D maybe TRBD2 (5 bases). Germline V CDR1 and CDR2: SGHVS, FNYEAQ. V dropped 1 base and J dropped 1 base, with 15 bases sitting between them. This CDR3 spans 17 amino acids. The CDR3 here is CASSLGRSDRRTDTQYF. As DNA, the CDR3 is TGTGCCAGCAGCTTAGGGAGGTCGGATCGACGCACAGATACGCAGTATTTT.

The V call is TRBV4-3, the J call TRBJ2-3; D is possibly TRBD2 (7 bases). Germline V gene lookup returns CDR1 LGHNA and CDR2 YSLEER. Trimming cost V 3 bases and J 2 bases, with 21 bases left between them. This CDR3 contains 18 residues. For the CDR3, the DNA is TGCGCCAGCAGCCACAGGCCGACGGGGGCGGGAGTCACAGATACGCAGTATTTT. Translating it yields CASSHRPTGAGVTDTQYF.

The chain carries TRBV18 and TRBJ2-5; TRBD2 aligns across 10 bases. There are 14 residues in the CDR3. The V gene's germline CDR1 is KGHSH and CDR2 LQKENI. Losses at the gene ends were 3 bases for V and 3 bases for J; bases not matched to a gene: 1. CDR3 residues: CASSPGLAEETQYF. The CDR3 region has the DNA TGTGCCAGCTCACCCGGACTAGCGGAAGAGACCCAGTACTTC.

In this sample, this clone turned up a few times. In DNA, the CDR3 is TGTGCCAGCAGCTTCGATGGAGAGACCCAGTACTTC. Translated, it gives CASSFDGETQYF. This rearrangement joins TRBV11-2 to TRBJ2-5; D not certain. V lost 3 bases, J lost 4 bases, and 6 bases lay in between. In germline, CDR1 is SGHAT, CDR2 FQNNGV. The CDR3 covers 12 residues.

This chain joins TRBV6-4 and TRBJ1-1, with TRBD1 matching over 7 bases. Trimming took 3 bases from V and 4 from J; bases not matched to a gene: 5. CDR3 length: 14 amino acids. In germline, CDR1 is MRHNA, CDR2 SNTAGT. Here the CDR3 DNA reads TGTGCCAGCAGTGAGGCAGGGGGAAGCACTGAAGCTTTCTTT. Protein sequence: CASSEAGGSTEAFF.

V usage is TRBV28 and J usage is TRBJ1-2; 9 nucleotides match TRBD1. This CDR3 contains 15 residues. V was pared by 6 bases and J by 3 bases, with 8 bases of the junction left unmatched. The germline V gene has CDR1 MDHEN and CDR2 SYDVKM. The CDR3 loop is CASSTGGKLHYGYTF. The CDR3 nucleotides read TGTGCCAGCAGCACAGGGGGCAAGCTCCACTATGGCTACACCTTC.

As concerns this clone: Additional DNA sequences in this sample encode the identical CDR3. The CDR3, as DNA: TGCGCCAGCAGCTTGGGGGTGGACAATGAGCAGTTCTTC. Its translation: CASSLGVDNEQFF. This sequence joins TRBV5-1 and TRBJ2-1, with D unresolved. V shed 0 bases and J shed 5 bases, with 6 bases lying between them. Germline CDR1 SGHRS, CDR2 YFSETQ. This CDR3 region has 13 residues.

The chain employs TRBV7-2 and TRBJ2-1; TRBD2 matches 8 bases. CDR1 is SGHTA, CDR2 FQGNSA, per germline. The V and J ends lost 5 bases and 10 bases, in that order; junction bases with no gene match: 7. There are 13 residues in the CDR3. CDR3 amino acids: CASSPYLAGEQFF. Written as DNA, the CDR3 is TGTGCCAGCAGCCCTTACTTAGCGGGGGAGCAGTTCTTC.

The chain links TRBV29-1 to TRBJ1-4; D is undetermined. Trimming shortened V by 1 base and J by 6 bases, and 3 bases separated the two germline ends. The CDR3 runs 11 residues. Germline V gives CDR1 SQVTM, CDR2 ANQGSEA. DNA of the CDR3: TGCAGCGTTGAAGCCGATGAAAAACTGTTTTTT. Translation: CSVEADEKLFF. The entire variable domain, with the rest obtained from reference TRBV29-1 and TRBJ1-4, is as follows: SAVISQKPSRDICQRGTSLTIQCQVDSQVTMMFWYRQQPGQSLTLIATANQGSEATYESGFVIDKFPISRPNLTFSTLTVSNMSPEDSSIYLCSVEADEKLFFGSGTQLSVL.

Note on this clone: A far more abundant clone sits one base away, making this likely a read error. Other DNA sequences in this specimen translate into the identical CDR3. The genes are TRBV4-2 and TRBJ2-3, with 9 bases matching TRBD2. The length of the CDR3 is 17 residues. Germline CDR1 and CDR2: LGHNA and YNFKEQ. DNA of the CDR3: TGTGCCAGCAGTCAAGAAGTGGTTAGCGGGAGTTGGTATACGCAGTATTTT. Residues: CASSQEVVSGSWYTQYF.

The chain couples TRBV5-4 to TRBJ2-7; 7 bases align to TRBD2. From germline, CDR1 is SGHNT and CDR2 YYREEE (reference sequence). With V trimmed by 0 bases and J by 3 bases, 9 bases remained unmatched. The CDR3 consists of 16 residues. The CDR3 nucleotides read TGTGCCAGCAGCTTGGCGGGGGGAAATGGGGTCTACGAGCAGTACTTC. Translating it yields CASSLAGGNGVYEQYF.

V usage is TRBV28 and J usage is TRBJ2-3; D is unresolved. The CDR3 loop spans 13 amino acids. Trimming cost V 7 bases and J 2 bases, with 10 bases left between them. Germline lookup yields CDR1 MDHEN and CDR2 SYDVKM. The CDR3: CASMAALTDTQYF. CDR3 DNA: TGTGCCAGCATGGCGGCCCTCACAGATACGCAGTATTTT.

About this clone itself: This likely came from a read error, as a far larger clone is one base away. The genes are TRBV7-2 and TRBJ2-7; 7 bases line up with TRBD1. The V gene end was trimmed by 2 bases and the J gene end by 5 bases; junction bases not matched to a gene: 6. Germline values: CDR1 SGHTA, CDR2 FQGNSA. This CDR3 is built from 14 residues. CDR3 in amino acids: CTSSLTTGAHEQYF. The CDR3 DNA reads TGTACCAGCAGCTTAACAACAGGGGCCCACGAGCAGTACTTC. Full variable domain (missing parts from reference TRBV7-2 and TRBJ2-7): GAGVSQSPSNKVTEKGKDVELRCDPISGHTALYWYRQSLGQGLEFLIYFQGNSAPDKSGLPSDRFSAERTGGSVSTLTIQRTQQEDSAVYLCTSSLTTGAHEQYFGPGTRLTVT.

The genes are TRBV28 and TRBJ2-7; D uncertain. This CDR3 contains 14 residues. The ends were cut back, 7 bases at V and 0 bases at J, with 13 bases in the middle. Per the germline V gene, CDR1 is MDHEN and CDR2 is SYDVKM. DNA of the CDR3: TGTGCCAGCACCCGGATTAATCTCTCCTACGAGCAGTACTTC. Residues: CASTRINLSYEQYF.

The V and J genes are TRBV19 and TRBJ2-7, with 8 nucleotides matching TRBD1. There are 15 residues in the CDR3. Germline values: CDR1 LNHDA, CDR2 SQIVND (reference sequence). Losses at the gene ends were 3 bases for V and 4 bases for J; bases not matched to a gene: 8. CDR3 DNA: TGTGCCAGTAGTATCTCTACAGGGGGTATGTACGAGCAGTACTTC. Translated, it gives CASSISTGGMYEQYF.

This clone came up once. With a far larger clone one base away, a read error is the likely cause. Other nucleotide sequences from this sample produce the same CDR3. The CDR3 DNA reads TGTGCCAGCAAAGGACAGGGGGCCCCTTTAAACACTGAAGCCTTCTTT. Translating gives CASKGQGAPLNTEAFF. The chain links TRBV28 to TRBJ1-1; TRBD1 aligns across 11 bases. The CDR3 extends over 16 amino acids. Germline assignment: CDR1 MDHEN and CDR2 SYDVKM.

The rearrangement joins TRBV5-4 to TRBJ2-7; 13 nucleotides agree with TRBD2. The V gene end was trimmed by 4 bases and the J gene end by 3 bases; junction bases not matched to a gene: 4. This CDR3 has 15 amino acids. Germline lookup yields CDR1 SGHNT and CDR2 YYREEE (reference sequence). The CDR3 loop is CASSPRTSGSYEQYF. DNA for the CDR3: TGTGCCAGCAGCCCGAGGACTAGCGGGAGCTACGAGCAGTACTTC.

V usage is TRBV4-2 and J usage is TRBJ2-6, with a possible D match to TRBD1 (5 bases). Germline V gives CDR1 LGHNA, CDR2 YNFKEQ. The CDR3 spans 16 residues. V lost 4 bases to trimming and J lost 2 bases, with 12 bases between them. The CDR3 coding sequence is TGTGCCAGCAGCCCGCTTGAAGGGGCTGGGGCCAACGTCCTGACTTTC. This codes for CASSPLEGAGANVLTF.

A note on this clone: A single base is all that separates this from a far larger clone, so a read error is likely. The identical CDR3 is also encoded by other nucleotide sequences in the sample. V is TRBV29-1 and J is TRBJ1-5; 8 bases align to TRBD1. The CDR3 runs 14 residues. CDR1 and CDR2 (germline): SQVTM, ANQGSEA. CDR3 residues: CSVDGTGPLRPQHF. CDR3 sequence (DNA): TGCAGTGTTGATGGGACAGGTCCCCTGCGGCCCCAGCATTTT.

This chain links TRBV7-9 with TRBJ2-7, with D perhaps TRBD1 or TRBD2 (5 bases each). Germline CDR1 reads SEHNR; CDR2 reads FQNEAQ (reference sequence). This CDR3 is built from 15 residues. V lost 5 bases and J lost 4, with 18 bases in between. The CDR3 sequence is CASSPGAVTTYEQYF. In nucleotides, the CDR3 is TGTGCCAGCAGCCCCGGGGCTGTGACGACTTACGAGCAGTACTTC.

This clone was observed a single time. This sequence joins TRBV6-4 and TRBJ2-7, with 8 bases fitting TRBD2. The junction had 3 bases not matched to a gene; V was cut back by 0 bases and J by 5 bases. The V gene's germline CDR1 is MRHNA and CDR2 SNTAGT. The CDR3 runs to 14 residues. The CDR3 DNA follows: TGTGCCAGCAGTGACTCGCGGACTAGCCACGAGCAGTACTTC. Amino acids: CASSDSRTSHEQYF.